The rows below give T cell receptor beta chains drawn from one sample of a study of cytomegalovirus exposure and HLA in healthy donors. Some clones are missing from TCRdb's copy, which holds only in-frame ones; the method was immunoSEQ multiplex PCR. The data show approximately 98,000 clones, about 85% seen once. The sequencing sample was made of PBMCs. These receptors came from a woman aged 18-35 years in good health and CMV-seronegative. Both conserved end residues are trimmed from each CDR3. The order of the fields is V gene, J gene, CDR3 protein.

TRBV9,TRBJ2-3,ASSSQGFTDTQY
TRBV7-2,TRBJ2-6,ASSSYSGANVLT
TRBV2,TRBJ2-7,ASSTGTDYEQY
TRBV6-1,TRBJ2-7,ASNRRGLEQY
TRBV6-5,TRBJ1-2,ASRGQGEGYT
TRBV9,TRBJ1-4,ASSVRPGATNEKLF
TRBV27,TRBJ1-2,ASSSHALHIGYT
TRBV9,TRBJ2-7,ASSVAGSYEQY
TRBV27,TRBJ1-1,ASSSYREWGIEAF
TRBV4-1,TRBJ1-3,ASSQGGQGPAGNTIY
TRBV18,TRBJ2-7,ASSPGQRSSYEQY
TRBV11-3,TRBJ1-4,ASSPRGLSGEKLF
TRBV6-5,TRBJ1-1,ASRGNEAF
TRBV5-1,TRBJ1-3,ASSYTGTGSGNTIY
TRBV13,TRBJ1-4,ASSFGPRGEKLF
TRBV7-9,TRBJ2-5,ASSLAGAGETQY
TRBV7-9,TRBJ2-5,ASSLGQGETQY
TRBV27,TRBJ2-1,ASRVRQGSYNEQF
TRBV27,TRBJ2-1,ASRDTSGPKQF
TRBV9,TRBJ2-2,ASSVVGAGVTGELF
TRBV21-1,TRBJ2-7,ASSICGIGQPYEQY
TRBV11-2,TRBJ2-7,ASSLGTGFYEQY